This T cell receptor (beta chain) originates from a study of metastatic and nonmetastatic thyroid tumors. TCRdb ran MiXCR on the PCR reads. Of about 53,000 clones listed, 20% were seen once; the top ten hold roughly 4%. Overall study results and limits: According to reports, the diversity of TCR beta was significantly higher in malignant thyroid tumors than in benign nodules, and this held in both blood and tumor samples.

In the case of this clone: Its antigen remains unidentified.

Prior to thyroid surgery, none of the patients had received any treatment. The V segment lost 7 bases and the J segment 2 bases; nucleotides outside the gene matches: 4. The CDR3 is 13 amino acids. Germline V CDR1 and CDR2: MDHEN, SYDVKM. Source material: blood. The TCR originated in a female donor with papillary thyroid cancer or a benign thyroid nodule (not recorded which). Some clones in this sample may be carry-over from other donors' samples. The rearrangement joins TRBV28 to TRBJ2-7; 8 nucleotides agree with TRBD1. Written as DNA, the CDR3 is TGTGCCAGCAATTACAGGGGGACCTACGAGCAGTACTTC. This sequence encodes CASNYRGTYEQYF.